This T cell receptor (beta chain) comes out of a study of molecular identifiers for immune sequencing clone quantification (dated by TCRdb to the late 2010s). For the wider study: For a replicate experiment, RNA from approximately 20,000 or 100,000 naive CD8 T cells was divided into five aliquots, of which four were sequenced. The study was a methods study using CD8 T cells to benchmark molecular-identifier clustering-based TCR repertoire sequencing (MIDCIRS) and TCR RNA copy counting.

The CDR3 covers 15 residues, taking in both the cysteine and the phenylalanine. CDR3 DNA only is kept here, 45 bases in frame from base 1. Library preparation was by PCR. Instrument on record: Illumina HiSeq 4000. Bulk TCR libraries were prepared as previously described, using TCR primers listed in Table S5. Purification of total RNA was performed with the Qiagen AllPrep DNA/RNA kit. Before analysis, reads from multiple sequencing runs of the same library were pooled. Processing in the source paper ran as follows. Reads were retained only if their TCR constant sequence matched exactly, and those retained reads were trimmed to 150 nt and grouped according to their 12-nt molecular barcodes. Reads within each barcode group were sub-clustered using a 15% Levenshtein threshold, and quality-weighted consensus sequences were constructed for each RNA molecule. Non-functional sequences were discarded, and so were lower-count sequences lying one edit away from another sequence. Barcode sub-clusters with fewer than 20% of the maximum read count were removed, based on fitting two negative binomial distributions. In TCRdb, the public reads were trimmed at Q25 with fastp and aligned with MiXCR, with productive beta chains retained. All rows with the same CDR3 protein become a single entry with the most common DNA and genes. The V and J calls shown here were made by TCRdb, not taken from the authors' results. The sample records tens of thousands of distinct CDR3 sequences, 21% of which are singletons. Of the sample, 0.8% to 1.2% is held by the ten largest clones.

A remark on this clonotype: What this receptor recognizes is not known. Its ends do not fully match the called genes, so a read error is possible.

Libraries of naive CD8 T cells were built from approximately 20,000 to 980,000 sorted cells, with 10%, 30% or 50% of the purified RNA used. On a BD FACSAria II, naive CD8 T cells were FACS-sorted as CD8+CD4-CCR7+CD45RA+ and collected into RLT Plus buffer. To test detection sensitivity, Jurkat RNA equivalent to ten TCR copies was spiked into samples of roughly 18,000-1,000,000 naive CD8 T cells. CD8 T cells were enriched using RosetteSep CD8+ T Cell Enrichment Cocktail and Ficoll-Paque, and the enriched cells then underwent ACK red cell lysis. Overall results and qualifications from the work: When barcode sub-clustering was omitted, TCR diversity was inflated by chimeric consensus sequences, with chimeras reaching as high as 47%. The naive libraries included spiked-in Jurkat TCR RNA (about nine copies' worth), and this Jurkat TCR RNA is not part of the donor repertoire. Clones above 20 RNA copies held over 97% of molecules in CMV-specific effector cells but under 1% in naive cells. Approximately 3 recovered TCR RNA copies per cell were obtained by modeling, versus roughly 9.1 by digital PCR, implying a capture efficiency of about 30%. Even against a background of one million naive CD8 T cells, spiked-in Jurkat TCR RNA amounting to a single cell's worth was reported to be detectable. Identical TCR molecules sharing a barcode could cause highly expanded clone sizes to be underestimated.

This TCR was sampled from a human donor in good health. Some libraries in this study had Jurkat cell RNA spiked in. The receptor chain draws on TRBV5-3 and TRBJ2-1; the D region is possibly TRBD1 or TRBD2, each matching across 5 bases. TRBV5-3 is annotated as an ORF whose role is uncertain. Sequenced input: naive CD8+ T cells from blood, with Jurkat cell RNA spiked in. The cell subset or site label, as the study defines it: FACS-sorted CD8+CD4-CCR7+CD45RA+ naive T cells. CDR3 sequence: CASSLPGTSSHEQFF. The base sequence is TGTGCCAGCAGCTTACCAGGGACCTCGTCTCATGAGCAGTTCTTC.